The clone carrying this T cell receptor (beta chain) came up a few times. The protocol was immunoSEQ multiplex PCR, while the TCRdb copy is restricted to in-frame clones and leaves out a portion. Here the sample spans 85,000 to 100,000 clones, 95% being singletons. The data were taken from a study of technical replicates of blood from a handful of donors. V lost 4 bases and J lost 1; bases outside the gene matches: 16. This CDR3 is 18 amino acids long. Per germline, CDR1 SQVTM and CDR2 ANQGSEA. The sample taken for sequencing was T cells isolated from PBMCs. V gene TRBV29-1 combines with J gene TRBJ1-1; 9 bases agree with TRBD1. This TCR came from a human donor in good health. The CDR3 loop is CSVGFLDSGTGKNTEAFF. CDR3 DNA: TGCAGCGTTGGGTTTTTGGACTCCGGGACAGGGAAGAACACTGAAGCTTTCTTT.